What follows are 17 T cell receptor beta chains derived from one specimen sequenced in a study of T cells in Graves' hyperthyroidism and ophthalmopathy. It was RNA transcripts that yielded the amplified TCR beta CDR3 regions. HTBI primers were employed in a first-round RT-PCR of the TCR CDR3. TCRdb processed the multiplex PCR reads anew with MiXCR; each CDR3 protein has one entry. The table includes around 620,000 distinct CDR3 sequences, about 43% detected once. The sequenced sample consisted of peripheral blood or thyroid tissue (not recorded which). Receptor source: an adult woman with Graves' disease, either hyperthyroidism or ophthalmopathy (not recorded which).

On this clonotype itself: The junction departs from the called germline gene at one end, perhaps through a read error. This chain connects TRBV9 to TRBJ2-5, with D perhaps TRBD1 or TRBD2 (5 bases each). The CDR3 covers 15 residues. The germline V gene encodes CDR1 SGDLS and CDR2 YYNGEE. The CDR3 is CASSQDEAGTQPQYF. The CDR3 DNA reads as TGCGCCAGCAGCCAAGATGAGGCAGGGACCCAGCCCCAGTACTTC.

On this clonotype: At one end the junction does not follow the germline gene, possibly because of a read error. The chain is built from TRBV7-7 and TRBJ2-3, with 7 bases fitting TRBD1. The CDR3 length is 16 residues. Germline V CDR1 and CDR2: SSHAT, FNYEAQ (reference sequence). The CDR3 sequence: CASRQGIGPPTDTQYF. CDR3 bases: TGTGCTAGCAGACAGGGCATTGGGCCCCCCACAGATACGCAGTATTTT. The full variable domain, with the rest looked up from reference TRBV7-7 and TRBJ2-3, is GAGVSQSPRYKVTKRGQDVTLRCDPISSHATLYWYQQALGQGPEFLTYFNYEAQPDKSGLPSDRFSAERPEGSISTLTIQRTEQRDSAMYRCASRQGIGPPTDTQYFGPGTRLTVL.

This clonotype appeared many times. The chain links TRBV7-6 to TRBJ2-7; tentative D call: TRBD1 (5 bases). Germline CDR1 SGHVS, CDR2 FNYEAQ. V lost 5 bases to trimming and J lost 2 bases, with 10 bases between them. This CDR3 has 13 amino acids. The CDR3 is CASSATETYEQYF. DNA for the CDR3: TGTGCCAGCAGCGCGACAGAAACCTACGAGCAGTACTTC.

The rearrangement joins TRBV10-3 to TRBJ1-2; 7 nucleotides agree with TRBD1. Germline CDR1 ENHRY, CDR2 SYGVKD. V lost 8 bases, J lost 10 bases, and 7 bases stayed unmatched. The CDR3 is made up of 11 amino acids. The CDR3 loop is CAIGTGDLYTF. The CDR3 DNA is TGTGCCATCGGAACAGGGGACCTCTACACCTTC.

This clonotype was observed a handful of times. This chain uses TRBV4-1 with TRBJ1-2, with D possibly being TRBD1 (5 bases). V dropped 0 bases and J dropped 3 bases, with 23 bases sitting between them. This CDR3 is built from 19 residues. From germline, CDR1 is MGHRA and CDR2 YSYEKL. The CDR3 bases are TGCGCCAGCAGCCAAGATGGGGTAGGGGCCCCCGCTTGGGACTATGGCTACACCTTC. Its protein is CASSQDGVGAPAWDYGYTF.

This clonotype was observed a few times. V usage is TRBV3-1 and J usage is TRBJ1-2; D gene uncertain. Germline-derived CDR1 and CDR2 are LGHDT and YNNKEL (reference sequence). V lost 1 base and J 2 bases, leaving 8 bases between the germline ends. The CDR3 covers 14 residues. Here the CDR3 DNA reads TGTGCCAGCAGCCAAGCAGTAGCGAACTATGGCTACACCTTC. Translation gives CASSQAVANYGYTF.

Ten or more counts support this clonotype. This chain connects TRBV6-6 to TRBJ2-2; D remains ambiguous. Germline V gene data show CDR1 as MNHNY and CDR2 as SVGAGI (reference sequence). The CDR3 covers 12 residues. V was pared by 6 bases and J by 7 bases, with 9 bases between. In DNA, the CDR3 is TGTGCCAGCAGCCCTAGGAGCGGGGAGCTGTTTTTT. Its protein is CASSPRSGELFF.

This clonotype was seen at least ten times. This chain connects TRBV15 to TRBJ2-6, with 9 bases matching TRBD2. The CDR3 is made up of 21 amino acids. V was pared by 2 bases and J by 2 bases, with 16 bases of the junction left unmatched. Germline V gene lookup returns CDR1 LNHNV and CDR2 YYDKDF (reference sequence). CDR3 protein: CATSRLRASGNPKAGANVLTF. CDR3 nucleotides: TGTGCCACCAGCAGATTGCGGGCTAGCGGGAACCCAAAGGCTGGGGCCAACGTCCTGACTTTC.

The count of this clonotype is one. The genes are TRBV5-1 and TRBJ1-2; TRBD1 matches at 7 bases. CDR1 and CDR2 (germline): SGHRS, YFSETQ. The CDR3 runs 19 residues. Losses at the gene ends were 3 bases for V and 8 bases for J; bases not matched to a gene: 25. CDR3 sequence: CASSCASGMTWTGAGGYTF. DNA of the CDR3: TGCGCCAGCAGCTGCGCCAGCGGAATGACTTGGACAGGAGCGGGCGGCTACACCTTC. Looking up the rest from reference TRBV5-1 and TRBJ1-2 gives the full variable domain: KAGVTQTPRYLIKTRGQQVTLSCSPISGHRSVSWYQQTPGQGLQFLFEYFSETQRNKGNFPGRFSGRQFSNSRSEMNVSTLELGDSALYLCASSCASGMTWTGAGGYTFGSGTRLTVV.

This clonotype was seen only a few times. The J gene is TRBJ2-7, the V gene TRBV5-5; D may correspond to TRBD1 or TRBD2 (6 bases each). The germline gives CDR1 SGHKS, CDR2 YYEKEE (reference sequence). Trimming shortened V by 4 bases and J by 7 bases, and 21 bases separated the two germline ends. There are 15 residues in the CDR3. DNA for the CDR3: TGTGCCAGCAGCCTACGGCGACAGGAGGGTGGGGAGCAGTACTTC. Translating gives CASSLRRQEGGEQYF.

As for this clonotype: It may be a read error: a sequence one base away is much more abundant. This CDR3 is CSASGRNTVELFF. The CDR3 nucleotides are TGCAGTGCTAGCGGGAGGAACACCGTGGAGCTGTTTTTT. This chain connects TRBV20-1 to TRBJ2-2; 7 bases fit TRBD2. CDR1 and CDR2 from the germline V gene are DFQATT and SNEGSKA (reference sequence). The CDR3 contains 13 residues.

Note on this clonotype: The CDR3 ends on some other residue instead of the conserved phenylalanine or tryptophan, so this is likely a read error. The DNA is omitted, as the CDR3 cannot be located on it reliably, and the CDR3 follows TCRdb's listing. The chain recombines TRBV10-3 with TRBJ2-5; the D segment call TRBD1 is taken from the table without a DNA check. The CDR3 adds up to 19 amino acids, both ends counted. Per the germline V gene, CDR1 is ENHRY and CDR2 is SYGVKD. The CDR3 sequence: CAIYQPGTQQGIGGYTFGS.

This clonotype was seen repeatedly, ten times or more. The chain links TRBV10-3 to TRBJ2-7, with TRBD1 as a possible D gene (6 bases). The CDR3 runs to 14 residues. Trimming took 6 bases from V and 3 from J, leaving 15 bases between them. Germline V CDR1 and CDR2: ENHRY, SYGVKD. The CDR3 region is CAIRPNYRVYEQYF. The CDR3 DNA reads TGTGCCATCAGACCCAATTACAGGGTCTACGAGCAGTACTTC.

The table lists this clonotype with a few counts. The chain is built from TRBV2 and TRBJ2-6; 10 bases agree with TRBD2. The CDR3 totals 14 residues. Germline loops: CDR1 SNHLY, CDR2 FYNNEI. Unmatched junction bases numbered 2, after V lost 10 bases and J lost 2 bases. This chain's CDR3 is CANGLAAGANVLTF. DNA for the CDR3: TGTGCCAACGGACTAGCGGCTGGGGCCAACGTCCTGACTTTC.

The V gene is TRBV28, the J gene TRBJ1-2; no reliable D call. This CDR3 spans 12 amino acids. The V and J ends lost 5 bases and 1 base respectively, with 5 bases between them. Germline V lookup: CDR1 MDHEN, CDR2 SYDVKM. The CDR3 sequence: CASSTLNYGYTF. The DNA of the CDR3 is TGTGCCAGCAGTACCCTTAACTATGGCTACACCTTC.

This clonotype was counted between two and nine times. A clone one base away is much larger, so this may be a read error. The chain joins TRBV10-3 to TRBJ1-6; 8 bases are shared with TRBD1. This CDR3 is built from 15 residues. CDR1 ENHRY and CDR2 SYGVKD come from the germline V gene. J was trimmed by 10 bases and V by 2 bases; bases with no gene match: 7. CDR3 nucleotides: TGTGCCATCAGTGAGGAGACAGGGGTGGGCTCACCCCTCCACTTT. This translates into CAISEETGVGSPLHF.

This clonotype was observed many times. The chain joins TRBV4-1 to TRBJ2-7, with TRBD2 matching over 13 bases. The trim removed 4 bases at V and 6 bases at J, leaving 3 bases unmatched. This CDR3 is 14 amino acids long. CDR1 and CDR2 (germline): MGHRA, YSYEKL. The CDR3, as DNA: TGCGCCAGCAGCCGACTAGCGGGGGGTATCGAGCAGTACTTC. Its translation is CASSRLAGGIEQYF.